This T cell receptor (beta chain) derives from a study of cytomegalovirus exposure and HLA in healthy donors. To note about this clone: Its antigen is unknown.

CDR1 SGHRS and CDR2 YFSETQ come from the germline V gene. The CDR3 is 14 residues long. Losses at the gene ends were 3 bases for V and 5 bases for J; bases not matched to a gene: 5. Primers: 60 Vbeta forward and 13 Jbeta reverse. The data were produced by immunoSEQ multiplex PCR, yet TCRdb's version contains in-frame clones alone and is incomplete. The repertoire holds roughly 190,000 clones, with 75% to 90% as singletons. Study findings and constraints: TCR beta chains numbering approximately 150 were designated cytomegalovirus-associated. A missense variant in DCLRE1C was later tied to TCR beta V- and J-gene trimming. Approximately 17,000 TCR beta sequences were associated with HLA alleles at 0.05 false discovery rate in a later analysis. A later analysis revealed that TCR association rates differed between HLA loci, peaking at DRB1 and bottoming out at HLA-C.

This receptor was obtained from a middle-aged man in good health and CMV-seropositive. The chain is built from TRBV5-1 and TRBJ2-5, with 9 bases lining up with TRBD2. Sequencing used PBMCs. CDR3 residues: CASSWDSGGETQYF. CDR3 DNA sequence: TGCGCCAGCAGCTGGGATAGCGGGGGTGAGACCCAGTACTTC.